This T cell receptor beta chain is from a study of blood T cell repertoires in COVID-19. This clone occurred a few times. Method: immunoSEQ multiplex PCR; TCRdb's copy keeps in-frame clones and lacks some. The sample has fewer than 120,000 clones, around 90% seen once. Trimming took 5 bases from V and 0 from J, leaving 11 bases between them. The CDR3 contains 16 residues. Germline values: CDR1 MDHEN, CDR2 SYDVKM. The sequenced sample consisted of peripheral blood. The rearrangement uses TRBV28 and TRBJ1-6, with a weak D call TRBD1 (6 bases). This clonotype was obtained from a human donor in a cohort sampled during active COVID-19. CDR3 coding DNA: TGTGCCAGCAGTGCGACAGGCAGCTCCTATAATTCACCCCTCCACTTT. It translates to CASSATGSSYNSPLHF.